Following are 10 T cell receptor beta chains from one sample sequenced in a study of T-cell memory formation after mild COVID-19. TCRdb passed the 5' RACE reads through MiXCR, listing each CDR3 protein once. The repertoire holds 160,000 or so distinct CDR3 sequences, roughly 30% seen once, with more than 10% in the top ten. Sequencing was done on a sample of PBMCs or a T cell subset sorted from them (not recorded which). Receptors originate from an adult woman who had mild COVID-19 (a few samples of this study predate the infection). Cell type and time point are not known.

This clonotype has only a few counts. This chain links TRBV5-1 with TRBJ2-1; D is unclear. Trimming stripped 0 bases from V and 8 bases from J, with 12 bases between. Germline V gene lookup returns CDR1 SGHRS and CDR2 YFSETQ. There are 14 residues in the CDR3. Here the CDR3 reads CASSLESGLDEQFF. The CDR3 DNA follows: TGCGCCAGCAGCTTGGAATCTGGGCTCGATGAGCAGTTCTTC.

In its sample, this clonotype was seen many times. The J gene is TRBJ2-7, the V gene TRBV28; 8 bases fit TRBD1. The CDR3 is 12 residues long. Germline V lookup: CDR1 MDHEN, CDR2 SYDVKM. V lost 10 bases to trimming and J lost 4 bases; unmatched junction nucleotides: 6. CDR3 bases: TGTGCCATCATGGGACAGGCGTACGAGCAGTACTTC. Amino acid sequence: CAIMGQAYEQYF.

The genes are TRBV4-1 and TRBJ2-1; TRBD2 matches at 11 bases. The J segment lost 10 bases and the V segment lost 1 base, leaving 6 bases of the junction unmatched. Germline V gene sequence: CDR1 MGHRA, CDR2 YSYEKL. The CDR3 is made up of 15 amino acids. CDR3 nucleotides: TGCGCCAGCAGCCAAGGGCAACTAGCGGGGGCCGAGCAGTTCTTC. It translates to CASSQGQLAGAEQFF.

A few counts support this clonotype. The rearrangement links TRBV7-8 to TRBJ1-5; no clear D. Trimming cost V 0 bases and J 0 bases, with 6 bases left between them. The CDR3 sequence is 15 residues long. Per the germline V gene, CDR1 is SGHVS and CDR2 is FQNEAQ. The CDR3 DNA reads as TGTGCCAGCAGCTTAGCCGTGAATAGCAATCAGCCCCAGCATTTT. Residues: CASSLAVNSNQPQHF.

The chain links TRBV25-1 to TRBJ2-1, with D perhaps being TRBD1 or TRBD2 (6 bases each). Germline assignment: CDR1 MGHDK and CDR2 SYGVNS. The ends were cut back, 3 bases at V and 0 bases at J, with 9 bases in the middle. This CDR3 contains 15 residues. The CDR3 region has the DNA TGTGCCAGCAGTGATGGGGGGCACTCCTACAATGAGCAGTTCTTC. This sequence encodes CASSDGGHSYNEQFF.

The chain uses TRBV29-1 and TRBJ2-1; 9 bases map to TRBD2. The germline V gene has CDR1 SQVTM and CDR2 ANQGSEA. CDR3 length equals 13 residues. V lost 7 bases to trimming and J lost 7 bases; unmatched junction nucleotides: 8. CDR3: CSAVAGAGNEQFF. The CDR3 DNA reads TGCAGCGCCGTAGCGGGAGCGGGGAATGAGCAGTTCTTC.

J is TRBJ2-1 and V is TRBV2, with D possibly matching TRBD1 (5 bases). Germline-derived CDR1 and CDR2 are SNHLY and FYNNEI. V was cut by 6 bases and J by 5 bases, with 14 bases left in between. The length of the CDR3 is 14 residues. CDR3 DNA sequence: TGTGCCAGCAGAGGGGCTGCGGTAGACAATGAGCAGTTCTTC. It specifies CASRGAAVDNEQFF.

The chain employs TRBV3-1 and TRBJ2-3; D is tentatively TRBD1 or TRBD2 (6 bases each). Trimming removed 0 bases at V and 0 bases at J, with 13 bases between. This CDR3 contains 17 residues. Germline lookup yields CDR1 LGHDT and CDR2 YNNKEL (reference sequence). In DNA, the CDR3 is TGTGCCAGCAGCCAAGATGTAGGGGGGCCTAGCACAGATACGCAGTATTTT. It encodes CASSQDVGGPSTDTQYF.

There are a few counts of this clonotype. The chain links TRBV5-5 to TRBJ2-1, with D maybe TRBD1 (6 bases). Trimming shortened V by 4 bases and J by 4 bases, and 18 bases separated the two germline ends. Germline CDR1 and CDR2: SGHKS and YYEKEE (reference sequence). The CDR3 loop spans 16 amino acids. The DNA for the CDR3 is TGTGCCAGCAGCCGCGACCCTCTGACAGGATACAATGAGCAGTTCTTC. Its translation is CASSRDPLTGYNEQFF.

This chain links TRBV15 with TRBJ2-6; TRBD1 matches 8 bases. CDR3 length: 17 amino acids. CDR1 and CDR2 from the germline V gene are LNHNV and YYDKDF (reference sequence). V trimming: 8 bases; J trimming: 1 base; junction bases outside the gene matches: 10. This CDR3 reads CATSPGQAFSGANVLTF. The CDR3 DNA reads TGTGCCACCTCCCCGGGACAGGCTTTTTCTGGGGCCAACGTCCTGACTTTC.